One and the same sample provided the 9 T cell receptor beta chains below, sequenced in a study of T cells in Graves' hyperthyroidism and ophthalmopathy. The source material, RNA transcripts, was used to amplify TCR beta CDR3 regions. An initial round of RT-PCR targeting the TCR CDR3 relied on the HTBI primer set. TCRdb reanalysed the multiplex PCR reads using MiXCR and keeps one entry per CDR3 protein. This sample yields around 580,000 distinct CDR3 sequences, of which under 60% are seen a single time; more than 7.5% belongs to the top ten. The sample was peripheral blood or thyroid tissue (not recorded which). These receptor sequences come from a woman aged 18-29 years with Graves' hyperthyroidism.

The CDR3 protein is CASSSIAGSYNEQFF. DNA for the CDR3: TGTGCCAGCAGCTCAATAGCGGGTTCCTACAATGAGCAGTTCTTC. The chain combines TRBV7-3 with TRBJ2-1; 7 bases line up with TRBD2. This CDR3 spans 15 amino acids. Germline CDR1 SGHTA, CDR2 FQGTGA. V gave up 4 bases and J gave up 1 base; unmatched junction bases: 4.

In regard to this clonotype: An end of the junction does not agree with germline; a read error may underlie this. This rearrangement joins TRBV2 to TRBJ1-1, with D unclear. The germline CDR1 and CDR2 sequences are SNHLY and FYNNEI. This CDR3 has 11 amino acids. The CDR3 region is CASSEVPRASF. In DNA form, the CDR3 reads TGTGCCAGCAGTGAAGTTCCAAGAGCTTCCTTT.

V and J are TRBV29-1 and TRBJ1-2, with D possibly TRBD1 on 5 matching bases. CDR1 and CDR2 (germline): SQVTM, ANQGSEA. CDR3 size: 13 residues. V lost 8 bases and J 3 bases, leaving 16 bases between the germline ends. CDR3 bases: TGCAGCTTGGCCCCAGGGAACGACTATGGCTACACCTTC. Translating it yields CSLAPGNDYGYTF.

There are a few counts of this clonotype. This rearrangement joins TRBV6-2 or TRBV6-3 to TRBJ1-6, with 10 bases lining up with TRBD1. The CDR3 totals 14 residues. Germline trimming cut 6 bases from V and 10 bases from J; bases unmatched to any gene: 6. The germline V gene has CDR1 MNHEY and CDR2 SVGEGT. The CDR3 nucleotides read TGTGCCAGCAGGTCCGGGACAGGGGACTCACCCCTCCACTTT. This sequence encodes CASRSGTGDSPLHF.

The sample holds many counts of this clonotype. This rearrangement joins TRBV6-6 to TRBJ1-1; D is undetermined. Germline CDR1 is MNHNY and CDR2 is SVGAGI (reference sequence). CDR3 length: 17 amino acids. Trimming took 2 bases from V and 0 from J, leaving 16 bases between them. The CDR3 loop is CASSYGWRDAVNTEAFF. The CDR3 DNA reads as TGTGCCAGCAGTTACGGGTGGAGGGATGCCGTGAACACTGAAGCTTTCTTT.

Notes on this clonotype: This could be a read error, since a much larger clone is one nucleotide away. The CDR3 sequence is CANSLTDLSYEQYF. DNA of the CDR3: TGTGCCAACAGTTTGACAGACCTCTCCTACGAGCAGTACTTC. V gene TRBV6-2 or TRBV6-3 combines with J gene TRBJ2-7, with D maybe TRBD1 (5 bases). The germline V gene has CDR1 MNHEY and CDR2 SVGEGT. This CDR3 comprises 14 residues.

This chain uses TRBV20-1 with TRBJ2-7, with TRBD2 identical over 11 bases. The germline V gene has CDR1 DFQATT and CDR2 SNEGSKA (reference sequence). Germline trimming cut 4 bases from V and 6 bases from J; bases unmatched to any gene: 11. The CDR3 is made up of 15 amino acids. CDR3 nucleotide sequence: TGCAGTGCTACCAAACGTAGCGGGAGGGCCGGCGAGCAGTACTTC. This encodes CSATKRSGRAGEQYF.

The chain couples TRBV28 to TRBJ1-4; D unclear. Germline-derived CDR1 and CDR2 are MDHEN and SYDVKM. V was shortened by 3 bases and J by 0 bases, with 8 bases between the two germline ends. The CDR3 contains 15 residues. CDR3 DNA sequence: TGTGCCAGCAGTTTGACGGTAGCAACTAATGAAAAACTGTTTTTT. The encoded protein is CASSLTVATNEKLFF.

This clonotype occurred many times. The gene calls are TRBV4-1 and TRBJ1-2; 7 bases agree with TRBD1. CDR3 length: 15 amino acids. The V gene's germline CDR1 is MGHRA and CDR2 YSYEKL. The junction had 8 bases not matched to a gene; V was cut back by 3 bases and J by 4 bases. The CDR3 coding sequence is TGCGCCAGCAGCCAGCTGGCCGGGACAGCCTATGGCTACACCTTC. Its translation: CASSQLAGTAYGYTF.